The 21 T cell receptor beta chains listed next were all sequenced from one sample in a study of T cell repertoires in cytomegalovirus infection (dated by TCRdb to about 2019). For sequencing, an Illumina HiSeq 1500 was employed. In TCRdb, the public reads were trimmed at Q25 with fastp and aligned with MiXCR, with productive beta chains retained. Every entry covers one CDR3 protein and lists the most common genes and DNA from its rows. The sample table holds 450,000 to 550,000 distinct CDR3 sequences, of which approximately 15% were seen once. The ten top clones hold more than 20% of the sample. Sequenced: CD8+ T cells from PBMCs. These receptors were collected from a human donor in good health (CMV status not recorded). Some clones in this sample may be carry-over from other donors' samples.

This clonotype has a count of ten or more. J is TRBJ1-4 and V is TRBV7-9; no definite D call. The CDR3 consists of 15 residues. CDR1 is SEHNR, CDR2 FQNEAQ, per germline (reference sequence). V lost 8 bases and J lost 5, with 18 bases in between. CDR3 sequence: CASVDGNRGNEKLFF. In DNA form, the CDR3 reads TGTGCCAGCGTAGACGGGAACCGGGGAAATGAAAAACTGTTTTTT.

This clonotype has only one observation. The rearrangement uses TRBV19 and TRBJ1-2; D perhaps matches TRBD1 (5 bases). Between the trimmed V and J ends, which lost 7 bases and 2 bases, there was a span of 14 bases. Germline CDR1 reads LNHDA; CDR2 reads SQIVND (reference sequence). The CDR3 is 14 amino acids. CDR3 amino acids: CASKLAAGNYGYTF. CDR3 bases: TGTGCCAGTAAACTGGCGGCAGGGAACTATGGCTACACCTTC.

This clonotype was counted at least ten times. The rearrangement joins TRBV6-5 to TRBJ2-1; perhaps TRBD2 as D (5 bases). Per germline, CDR1 MNHEY and CDR2 SVGAGI. This CDR3 contains 16 residues. The ends were cut back, 2 bases at V and 2 bases at J, with 13 bases in the middle. The DNA for the CDR3 is TGTGCCAGCAGTTACGCCAGGACTCAAACCTACAATGAGCAGTTCTTC. Protein product: CASSYARTQTYNEQFF.

The CDR3 nucleotides are TGTTCCCGCACTGACCTGGGACTACAGCCGAATTTCTACGAGCAGTACTTC. Translated: CSRTDLGLQPNFYEQYF. The gene calls are TRBV6-2 or TRBV6-3 and TRBJ2-7; 7 bases match TRBD2. CDR1 and CDR2 (germline): MNHEY, SVGEGT. This CDR3 has 17 residues.

This clonotype was recorded many times. The gene calls are TRBV7-9 and TRBJ1-1, with 10 bases identical to TRBD1. With V trimmed by 4 bases and J by 5 bases, 13 bases remained unmatched. Germline V gives CDR1 SEHNR, CDR2 FQNEAQ (reference sequence). There are 17 residues in the CDR3. The CDR3 nucleotides read TGTGCCAGCAGCTCGCCAGTACGGGACAGGGGATTAACTGAAGCTTTCTTT. Encoded protein: CASSSPVRDRGLTEAFF.

V usage is TRBV7-9 and J usage is TRBJ1-2; D remains unclear. The length of the CDR3 is 13 residues. The V end lost 4 bases, the J end lost 8 bases, and 14 bases lay between the germline ends. CDR1 SEHNR and CDR2 FQNEAQ come from the germline V gene (reference sequence). The CDR3 sequence is CASSSNKGGGYTF. CDR3 sequence (DNA): TGTGCCAGCAGCTCCAATAAGGGAGGGGGCTACACCTTC.

This clonotype appeared many times. The gene calls are TRBV27 and TRBJ2-7; 8 bases line up with TRBD1. CDR1 is MNHEY, CDR2 SMNVEV, per germline (reference sequence). V shed 1 base, J shed 2 bases, and the junction held 4 bases outside the gene matches. CDR3 size: 15 residues. CDR3 sequence reads: CASSLFGQGAYEQYF. The DNA of the CDR3 is TGTGCCAGCAGTTTATTTGGACAGGGTGCCTACGAGCAGTACTTC.

V gene TRBV2 combines with J gene TRBJ1-4, with a tentative D call TRBD1 (5 bases). The germline V gene encodes CDR1 SNHLY and CDR2 FYNNEI. The CDR3 is 14 amino acids. Trimming removed 2 bases at V and 5 bases at J, with 9 bases between. The CDR3 protein is CASSESWGNEKLFF. The DNA of the CDR3 is TGTGCCAGCAGTGAATCCTGGGGCAATGAAAAACTGTTTTTT. The full variable domain, in which reference TRBV2 and TRBJ1-4 provide the parts outside the CDR3, is EPEVTQTPSHQVTQMGQEVILRCVPISNHLYFYWYRQILGQKVEFLVSFYNNEISEKSEIFDDQFSVERPDGSNFTLKIRSTKLEDSAMYFCASSESWGNEKLFFGSGTQLSVL.

This clonotype was seen more than once but under ten times. The chain has TRBV7-9 and TRBJ2-5; D gene ambiguous. This CDR3 has 15 amino acids. V lost 0 bases and J 3 bases, leaving 11 bases between the germline ends. CDR1 is SEHNR and CDR2 is FQNEAQ in the germline V gene (reference sequence). CDR3 region: CASSLASRLEETQYF. The DNA of the CDR3 is TGTGCCAGCAGCTTAGCGTCCCGCCTGGAAGAGACCCAGTACTTC.

V gene TRBV5-1 combines with J gene TRBJ2-1, with 8 bases lining up with TRBD2. The germline V gene has CDR1 SGHRS and CDR2 YFSETQ. J gave up 7 bases and V 8 bases, and 8 bases lay outside the gene matches. CDR3 length: 13 amino acids. CDR3 amino acids: CASHSGEINEQFF. The DNA for the CDR3 is TGCGCCAGTCATAGCGGGGAAATAAATGAGCAGTTCTTC. Supplemented by reference TRBV5-1 and TRBJ2-1, the full variable domain reads KAGVTQTPRYLIKTRGQQVTLSCSPISGHRSVSWYQQTPGQGLQFLFEYFSETQRNKGNFPGRFSGRQFSNSRSEMNVSTLELGDSALYLCASHSGEINEQFFGPGTRLTVL.

The V gene is TRBV28, the J gene TRBJ2-1; TRBD1 agrees at 9 bases. The CDR3 is 14 residues long. The J segment lost 15 bases and the V segment lost 3 bases, leaving 12 bases of the junction unmatched. Germline V gene sequence: CDR1 MDHEN, CDR2 SYDVKM. The CDR3 coding sequence is TGTGCCAGCAGTTTCCCCGGAGGGGACAGGGCTTCGTTCTTC. Translation: CASSFPGGDRASFF.

The V call is TRBV19, the J call TRBJ1-5, with 11 bases fitting TRBD1. V was pared by 7 bases and J by 6 bases, with 8 bases of the junction left unmatched. Per the germline V gene, CDR1 is LNHDA and CDR2 is SQIVND (reference sequence). CDR3 length equals 15 residues. The CDR3 DNA reads as TGTGCCAGTACCCGGGACAGGGGGTACGTTCAGCCCCAGCATTTT. Residues: CASTRDRGYVQPQHF. Full variable domain (missing parts from reference TRBV19 and TRBJ1-5): DGGITQSPKYLFRKEGQNVTLSCEQNLNHDAMYWYRQDPGQGLRLIYYSQIVNDFQKGDIAEGYSVSREKKESFPLTVTSAQKNPTAFYLCASTRDRGYVQPQHFGDGTRLSIL.

This clonotype was detected many times. The V call is TRBV7-7, the J call TRBJ2-3; no clear D. Trimming took 2 bases from V and 1 from J, leaving 13 bases between them. Germline V gives CDR1 SSHAT, CDR2 FNYEAQ (reference sequence). This CDR3 is built from 16 residues. The CDR3 nucleotides read TGTGCCAGCAGCTTAAGTTGGTCGCAGGGCACAGATACGCAGTATTTT. Amino acids: CASSLSWSQGTDTQYF.

This clonotype came up many times. The chain couples TRBV27 to TRBJ1-1; D not resolved. The CDR3 is 14 amino acids. Trimming stripped 3 bases from V and 1 base from J, with 9 bases between. CDR1 MNHEY and CDR2 SMNVEV come from the germline V gene (reference sequence). CDR3 in amino acids: CASSFDPRNTEAFF. CDR3 in DNA: TGTGCCAGCAGTTTTGACCCCCGGAACACTGAAGCTTTCTTT.

This clonotype was seen at least ten times. The chain carries TRBV7-6 and TRBJ2-7; 13 bases align to TRBD2. Germline CDR1 SGHVS, CDR2 FNYEAQ. CDR3 length equals 17 residues. V trimming: 2 bases; J trimming: 1 base; junction bases outside the gene matches: 5. CDR3 sequence reads: CASSLTGLAGDSYEQYF. CDR3 nucleotide sequence: TGTGCCAGCAGCTTAACAGGACTAGCGGGGGATTCCTACGAGCAGTACTTC.

This clonotype showed up just a few times. This sequence joins TRBV5-4 and TRBJ1-6, with D possibly being TRBD1 (6 bases). The CDR3 is 14 amino acids. CDR1 and CDR2 from the germline V gene are SGHNT and YYREEE (reference sequence). Deletions cut 4 bases from V and 6 bases from J, with 11 bases between. CDR3 in amino acids: CASSGGQLNSPLHF. The DNA for the CDR3 is TGTGCCAGCAGCGGCGGACAGCTTAATTCACCCCTCCACTTT.

The rearrangement joins TRBV4-2 to TRBJ1-1; tentative D call: TRBD1 (5 bases). The V end was cut by 0 bases, the J end by 8 bases, with 13 bases between. CDR3 length equals 14 residues. Looked up from germline, CDR1 is LGHNA and CDR2 is YNFKEQ. CDR3 DNA sequence: TGTGCCAGCAGCCAAGAAGGTGGGGGGAAAGAAGCTTTCTTT. Translation gives CASSQEGGGKEAFF.

This clonotype was seen ten or more times. The V gene is TRBV2, the J gene TRBJ2-3, with D possibly TRBD2 on 6 matching bases. The CDR3 contains 16 residues. V lost 3 bases, J lost 1 base, and 14 bases lay in between. The germline V gene encodes CDR1 SNHLY and CDR2 FYNNEI. The CDR3 DNA reads as TGTGCCAGCAGTGAGTGGCGGGGACGGGGCACAGATACGCAGTATTTT. It specifies CASSEWRGRGTDTQYF.

This clonotype was counted many times. The J gene is TRBJ1-5, the V gene TRBV7-9, with 11 bases that match TRBD1. The ends lost 5 bases at V and 4 bases at J; junction bases unmatched: 4. The CDR3 extends over 15 amino acids. Germline V CDR1 and CDR2: SEHNR, FQNEAQ (reference sequence). CDR3 nucleotides: TGTGCCAGCAGCATCGGGACAGGGGGTAATCAGCCCCAGCATTTT. This encodes CASSIGTGGNQPQHF. Full variable domain (remainder filled in from reference TRBV7-9 and TRBJ1-5): DTGVSQNPRHKITKRGQNVTFRCDPISEHNRLYWYRQTLGQGPEFLTYFQNEAQLEKSRLLSDRFSAERPKGSFSTLEIQRTEQGDSAMYLCASSIGTGGNQPQHFGDGTRLSIL.

The genes are TRBV2 and TRBJ2-7; 8 bases are shared with TRBD2. J lost 2 bases, V lost 5 bases, and 5 bases had no gene match. The CDR3 covers 14 residues. Germline CDR1 and CDR2: SNHLY and FYNNEI. The CDR3 coding sequence is TGTGCCAGCAGTATCCGGGGGGGAGCCTACGAGCAGTACTTC. The encoded protein is CASSIRGGAYEQYF.

This clonotype was picked up a small number of times. The chain uses TRBV5-6 and TRBJ2-6; 7 bases are a match to TRBD1. J was trimmed by 0 bases and V by 4 bases; bases with no gene match: 4. The CDR3 is 16 amino acids. Germline CDR1 SGHDT, CDR2 YYEEEE. CDR3 in amino acids: CASSGTAYSGANVLTF. The CDR3 nucleotides are TGTGCCAGCAGCGGGACAGCTTACTCTGGGGCCAACGTCCTGACTTTC.